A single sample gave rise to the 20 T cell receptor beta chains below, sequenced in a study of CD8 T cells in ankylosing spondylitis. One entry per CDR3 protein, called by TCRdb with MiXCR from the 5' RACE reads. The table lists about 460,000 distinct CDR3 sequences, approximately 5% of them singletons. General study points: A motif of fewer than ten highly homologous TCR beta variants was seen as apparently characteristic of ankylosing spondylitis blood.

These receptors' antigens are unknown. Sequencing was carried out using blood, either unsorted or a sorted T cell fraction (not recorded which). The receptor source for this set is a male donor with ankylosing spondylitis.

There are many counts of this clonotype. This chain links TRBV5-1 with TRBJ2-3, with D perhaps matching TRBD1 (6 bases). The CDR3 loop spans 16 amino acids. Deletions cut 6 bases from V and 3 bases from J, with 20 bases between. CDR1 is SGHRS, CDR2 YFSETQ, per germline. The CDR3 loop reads CASTLGARAFTDTQYF. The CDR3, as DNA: TGCGCCAGCACCCTGGGGGCCAGGGCATTTACAGATACGCAGTATTTT.

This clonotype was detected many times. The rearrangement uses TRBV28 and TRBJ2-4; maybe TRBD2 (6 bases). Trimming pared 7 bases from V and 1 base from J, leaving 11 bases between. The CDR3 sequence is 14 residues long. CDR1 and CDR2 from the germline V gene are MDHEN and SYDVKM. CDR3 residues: CASIGDLAKNIQYF. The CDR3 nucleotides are TGTGCCAGCATAGGGGACTTGGCCAAAAACATTCAGTACTTC.

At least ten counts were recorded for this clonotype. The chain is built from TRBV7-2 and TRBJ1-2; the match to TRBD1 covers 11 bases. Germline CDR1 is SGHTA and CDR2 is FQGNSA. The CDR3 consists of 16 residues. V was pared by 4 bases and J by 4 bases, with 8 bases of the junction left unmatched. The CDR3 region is CASSYGWGQGGYGYTF. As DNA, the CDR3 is TGTGCCAGCAGCTACGGGTGGGGACAGGGGGGCTATGGCTACACCTTC.

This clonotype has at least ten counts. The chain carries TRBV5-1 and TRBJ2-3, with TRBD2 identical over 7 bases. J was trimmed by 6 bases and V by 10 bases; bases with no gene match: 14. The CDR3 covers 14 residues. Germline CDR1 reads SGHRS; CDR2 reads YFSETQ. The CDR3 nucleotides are TGCGCCTCTGGAGCGGGGCCCCTTCCCGATACGCAGTATTTT. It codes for CASGAGPLPDTQYF.

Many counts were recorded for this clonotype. CDR3 sequence reads: CASSIRGDTQYF. The CDR3 DNA reads TGCGCCAGCAGCATACGAGGAGATACGCAGTATTTT. The chain is built from TRBV5-1 and TRBJ2-3, with D unresolved. In germline, CDR1 is SGHRS, CDR2 YFSETQ. Trimming cost V 4 bases and J 5 bases, with 8 bases left between them. There are 12 residues in the CDR3.

Written as DNA, the CDR3 is TGTGCCACCAGTGGTCTTGGTTCCACCGGGGAGCTGTTTTTT. Translating gives CATSGLGSTGELFF. This chain connects TRBV24-1 to TRBJ2-2; no reliable D call. Germline-derived CDR1 and CDR2 are KGHDR and SFDVKD. V lost 5 bases, J lost 4 bases, and 10 bases lay in between. The CDR3 contains 14 residues.

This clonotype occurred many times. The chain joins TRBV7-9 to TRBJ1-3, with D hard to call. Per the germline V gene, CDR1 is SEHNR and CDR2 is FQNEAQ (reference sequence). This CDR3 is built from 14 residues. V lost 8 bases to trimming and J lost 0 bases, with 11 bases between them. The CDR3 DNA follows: TGTGCCAGCGGTCGCGGGGACTCTGGAAACACCATATATTTT. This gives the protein CASGRGDSGNTIYF.

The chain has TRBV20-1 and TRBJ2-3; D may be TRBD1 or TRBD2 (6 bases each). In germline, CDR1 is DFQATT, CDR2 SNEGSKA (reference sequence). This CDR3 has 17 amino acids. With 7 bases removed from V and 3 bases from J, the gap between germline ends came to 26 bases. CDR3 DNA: TGCAGTGGCCGCCCCCCCCGTAGGGGGGTTTTTACAGATACGCAGTATTTT. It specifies CSGRPPRRGVFTDTQYF.

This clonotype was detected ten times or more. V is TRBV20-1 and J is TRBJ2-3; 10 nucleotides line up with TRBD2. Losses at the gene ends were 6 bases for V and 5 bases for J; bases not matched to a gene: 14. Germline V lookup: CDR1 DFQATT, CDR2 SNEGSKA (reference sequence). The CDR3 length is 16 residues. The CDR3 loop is CSAPDRTSGLRDTQYF. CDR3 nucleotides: TGCAGTGCCCCCGATCGGACTAGCGGCCTACGAGATACGCAGTATTTT.

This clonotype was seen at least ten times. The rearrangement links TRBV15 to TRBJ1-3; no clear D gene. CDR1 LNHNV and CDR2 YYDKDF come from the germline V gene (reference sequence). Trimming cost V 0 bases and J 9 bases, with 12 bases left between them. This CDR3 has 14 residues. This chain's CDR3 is CATSRDFQPVTIYF. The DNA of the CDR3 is TGTGCCACCAGCAGAGATTTTCAGCCGGTCACCATATATTTT.

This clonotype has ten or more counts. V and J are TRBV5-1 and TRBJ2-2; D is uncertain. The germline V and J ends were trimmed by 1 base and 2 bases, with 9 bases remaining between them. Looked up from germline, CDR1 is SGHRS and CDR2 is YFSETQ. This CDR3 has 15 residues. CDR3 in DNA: TGCGCCAGCAGCTTGAGGTCTCTCAACACCGGGGAGCTGTTTTTT. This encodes CASSLRSLNTGELFF.

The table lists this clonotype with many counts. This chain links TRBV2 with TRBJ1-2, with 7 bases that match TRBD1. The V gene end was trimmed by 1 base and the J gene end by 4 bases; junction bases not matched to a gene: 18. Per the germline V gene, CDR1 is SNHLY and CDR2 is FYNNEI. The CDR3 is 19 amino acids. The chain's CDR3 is CASSEGLTGPSIRGYGYTF. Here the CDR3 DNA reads TGTGCCAGCAGTGAAGGGTTGACAGGGCCAAGTATCCGAGGCTATGGCTACACCTTC.

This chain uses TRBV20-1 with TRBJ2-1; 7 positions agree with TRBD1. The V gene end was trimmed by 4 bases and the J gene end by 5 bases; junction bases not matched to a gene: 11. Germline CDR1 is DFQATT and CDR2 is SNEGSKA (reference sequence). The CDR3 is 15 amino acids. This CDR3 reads CSAIEGRGIDNEQFF. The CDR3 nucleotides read TGCAGTGCTATCGAAGGCAGGGGGATTGACAATGAGCAGTTCTTC.

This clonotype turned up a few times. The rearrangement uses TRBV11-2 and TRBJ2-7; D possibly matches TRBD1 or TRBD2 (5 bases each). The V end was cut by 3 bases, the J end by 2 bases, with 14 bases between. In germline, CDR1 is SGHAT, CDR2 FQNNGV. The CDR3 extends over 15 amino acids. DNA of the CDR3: TGTGCCAGCAGCTTCGGGGCAGGCGAAGCCTACGAGCAGTACTTC. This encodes CASSFGAGEAYEQYF.

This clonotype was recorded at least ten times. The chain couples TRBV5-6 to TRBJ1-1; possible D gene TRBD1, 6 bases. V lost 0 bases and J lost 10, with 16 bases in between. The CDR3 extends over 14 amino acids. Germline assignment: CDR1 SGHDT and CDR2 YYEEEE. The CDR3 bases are TGTGCCAGCAGCTTGGTACCGGACAGCTTTGCAGCTTTCTTT. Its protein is CASSLVPDSFAAFF.

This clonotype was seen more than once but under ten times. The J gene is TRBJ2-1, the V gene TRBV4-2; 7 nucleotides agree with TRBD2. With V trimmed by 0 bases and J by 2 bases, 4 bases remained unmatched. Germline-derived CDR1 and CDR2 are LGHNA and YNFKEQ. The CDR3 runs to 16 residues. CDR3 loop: CASSQEPGGAYNEQFF. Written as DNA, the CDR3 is TGTGCCAGCAGCCAAGAACCGGGGGGTGCCTACAATGAGCAGTTCTTC.

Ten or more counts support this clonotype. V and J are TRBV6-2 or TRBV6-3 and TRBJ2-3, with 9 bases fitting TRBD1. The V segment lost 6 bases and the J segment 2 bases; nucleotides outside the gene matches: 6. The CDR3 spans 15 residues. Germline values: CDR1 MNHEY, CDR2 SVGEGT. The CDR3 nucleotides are TGTGCCAGCAGCCCCGGGACAGGGACCACAGATACGCAGTATTTT. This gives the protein CASSPGTGTTDTQYF.

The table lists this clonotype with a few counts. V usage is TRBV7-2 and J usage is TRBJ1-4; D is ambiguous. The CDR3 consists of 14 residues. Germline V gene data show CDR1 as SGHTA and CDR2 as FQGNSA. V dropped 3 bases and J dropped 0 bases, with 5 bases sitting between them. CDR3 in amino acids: CASSFRATNEKLFF. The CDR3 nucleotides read TGTGCCAGCAGCTTCCGAGCAACTAATGAAAAACTGTTTTTT.

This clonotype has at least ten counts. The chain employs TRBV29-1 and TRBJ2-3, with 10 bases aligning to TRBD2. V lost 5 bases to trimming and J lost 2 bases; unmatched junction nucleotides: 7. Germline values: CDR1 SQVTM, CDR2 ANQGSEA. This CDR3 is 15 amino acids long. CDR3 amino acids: CSVRGLAISTDTQYF. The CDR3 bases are TGCAGCGTTAGGGGACTAGCGATTTCCACAGATACGCAGTATTTT.

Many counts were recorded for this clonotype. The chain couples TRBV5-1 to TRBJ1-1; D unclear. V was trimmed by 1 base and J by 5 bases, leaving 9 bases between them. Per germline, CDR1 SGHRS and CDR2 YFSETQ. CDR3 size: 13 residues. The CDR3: CASSLSGGTEAFF. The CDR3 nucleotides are TGCGCCAGCAGCTTGTCGGGAGGGACTGAAGCTTTCTTT.